One T cell receptor beta chain is described in this entry. Its antigen remains unidentified. The V and J ends lost 4 bases and 6 bases, in that order; junction bases with no gene match: 10. From germline, CDR1 is SGHRS and CDR2 YFSETQ. CDR3 length equals 15 residues. The sample is drawn from a study of blood T cells in healthy people across ages. Study-wide points: Diversity estimates from one million T cells were considered underestimates. Among T cells, TCR beta diversity per million cells dropped roughly linearly as age rose.

The use of a sample-barcoded 5' primer and a J-beta primer mix characterized a second PCR of roughly 6 to 11 cycles. In TCRdb, the 5' RACE reads were re-called with MiXCR into one record per CDR3 protein. Altogether 750,000 to 950,000 distinct CDR3 sequences are present, just under 30% being singletons, with the ten largest covering about 9.4%. The same specimen was also included in a second study, on T cells of mothers and their children.

This rearrangement joins TRBV5-1 to TRBJ1-1; 9 positions match TRBD1. The specimen sequenced was blood. The TCR originated in a woman aged 40 to 50 in good health. As DNA, the CDR3 is TGCGCCAGCAGCGCACAACAGGGGGCACGGGCTGAAGCTTTCTTT. Residues: CASSAQQGARAEAFF.